The source of this TCR beta chain is a study of shared clonotypes between healthy human individuals. TCRdb keeps only in-frame clones here, not all; method: immunoSEQ multiplex PCR. Seen here are millions of clones, 85% to 95% observed once, and the top ten hold 0.1% to 0.15%. The CDR3 runs 15 residues. V was pared by 7 bases and J by 3 bases, with 11 bases of the junction left unmatched. Germline V gene sequence: CDR1 SGHRS, CDR2 YFSETQ. This receptor was identified in a man younger than 35 in good health. The sample comprised naive CD4+ T cells sorted from blood. The subset: CD45RA+ positively selected. The V call is TRBV5-1, the J call TRBJ2-7; 9 bases fit TRBD2. The CDR3 spells CASGKPGLAIYEQYF. The CDR3 DNA follows: TGCGCCAGCGGAAAACCGGGACTAGCAATCTACGAGCAGTACTTC.